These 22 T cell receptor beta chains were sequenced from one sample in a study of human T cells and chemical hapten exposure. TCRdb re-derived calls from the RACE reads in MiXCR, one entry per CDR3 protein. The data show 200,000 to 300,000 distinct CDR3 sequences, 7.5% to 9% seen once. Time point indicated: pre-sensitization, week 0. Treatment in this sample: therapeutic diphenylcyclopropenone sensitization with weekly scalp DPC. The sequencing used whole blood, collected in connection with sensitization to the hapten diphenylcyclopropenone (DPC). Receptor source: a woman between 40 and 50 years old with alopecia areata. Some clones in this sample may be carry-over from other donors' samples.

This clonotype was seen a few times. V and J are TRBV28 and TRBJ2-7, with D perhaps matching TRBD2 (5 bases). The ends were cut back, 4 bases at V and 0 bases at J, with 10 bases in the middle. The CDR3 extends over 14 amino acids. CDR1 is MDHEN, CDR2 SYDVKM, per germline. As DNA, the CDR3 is TGTGCCAGCAGTTCGGGAAGCTACTCCTACGAGCAGTACTTC. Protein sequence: CASSSGSYSYEQYF.

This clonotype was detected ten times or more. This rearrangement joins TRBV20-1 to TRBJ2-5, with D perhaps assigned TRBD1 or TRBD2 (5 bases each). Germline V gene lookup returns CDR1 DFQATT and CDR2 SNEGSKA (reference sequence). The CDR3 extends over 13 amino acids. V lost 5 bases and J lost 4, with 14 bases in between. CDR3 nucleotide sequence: TGCAGTGCTCGTGACAGCGGCCCAGAGACCCAGTACTTC. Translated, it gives CSARDSGPETQYF.

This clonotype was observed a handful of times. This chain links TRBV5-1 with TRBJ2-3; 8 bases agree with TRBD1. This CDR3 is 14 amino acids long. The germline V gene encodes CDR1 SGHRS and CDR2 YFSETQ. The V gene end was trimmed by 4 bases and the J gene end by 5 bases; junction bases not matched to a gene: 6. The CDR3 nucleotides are TGCGCCAGCAGCGGCGGACAGGGACTAGATACGCAGTATTTT. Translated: CASSGGQGLDTQYF.

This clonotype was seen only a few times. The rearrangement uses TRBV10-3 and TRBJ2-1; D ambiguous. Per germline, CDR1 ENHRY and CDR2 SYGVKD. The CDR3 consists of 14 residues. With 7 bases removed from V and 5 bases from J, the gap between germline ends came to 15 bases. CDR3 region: CAITPHETHNEQFF. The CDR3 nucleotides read TGTGCCATCACCCCCCACGAGACCCACAATGAGCAGTTCTTC.

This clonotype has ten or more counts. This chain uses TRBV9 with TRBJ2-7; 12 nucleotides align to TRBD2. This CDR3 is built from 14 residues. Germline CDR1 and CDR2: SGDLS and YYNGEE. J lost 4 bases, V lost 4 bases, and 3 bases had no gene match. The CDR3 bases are TGTGCCAGCAGCCCCGGACTAGCGGGATACGAGCAGTACTTC. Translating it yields CASSPGLAGYEQYF.

The CDR3 DNA is TGTGCCAGCAGCCGTGACCCGTTGGCGGGCCCCCACGAGCAGTACTTC. It encodes CASSRDPLAGPHEQYF. The J gene is TRBJ2-7, the V gene TRBV7-2; TRBD2 is a possible D gene (5 bases). This CDR3 spans 16 amino acids. V was pared by 5 bases and J by 5 bases, with 22 bases between. In germline, CDR1 is SGHTA, CDR2 FQGNSA.

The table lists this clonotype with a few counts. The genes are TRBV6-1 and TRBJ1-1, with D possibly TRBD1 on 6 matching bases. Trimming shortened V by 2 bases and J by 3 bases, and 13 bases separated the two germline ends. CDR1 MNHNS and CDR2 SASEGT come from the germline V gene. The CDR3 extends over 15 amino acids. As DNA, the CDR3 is TGTGCCAGCAGTGAATTAACAGGGAGGTACACTGAAGCTTTCTTT. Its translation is CASSELTGRYTEAFF.

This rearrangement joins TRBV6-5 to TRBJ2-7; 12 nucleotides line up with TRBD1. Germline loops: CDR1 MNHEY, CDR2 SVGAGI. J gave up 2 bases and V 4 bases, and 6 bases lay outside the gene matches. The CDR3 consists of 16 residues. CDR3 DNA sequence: TGTGCCAGCAGTTTCGGGACAGGGGGCGCCCCCTACGAGCAGTACTTC. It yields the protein CASSFGTGGAPYEQYF.

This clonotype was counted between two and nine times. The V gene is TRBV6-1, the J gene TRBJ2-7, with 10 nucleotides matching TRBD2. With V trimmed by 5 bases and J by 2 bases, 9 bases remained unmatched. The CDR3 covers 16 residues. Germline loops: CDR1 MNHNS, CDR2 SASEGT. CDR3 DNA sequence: TGTGCCAGCAGTAAAAGGGGAGCGGGAGGGACCTACGAGCAGTACTTC. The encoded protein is CASSKRGAGGTYEQYF.

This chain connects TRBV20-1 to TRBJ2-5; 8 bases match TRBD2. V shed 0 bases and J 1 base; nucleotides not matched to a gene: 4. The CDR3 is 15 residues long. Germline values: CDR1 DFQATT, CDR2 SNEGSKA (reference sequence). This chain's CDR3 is CSARDWTSSQETQYF. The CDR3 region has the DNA TGCAGTGCTAGAGATTGGACTAGCAGCCAAGAGACCCAGTACTTC.

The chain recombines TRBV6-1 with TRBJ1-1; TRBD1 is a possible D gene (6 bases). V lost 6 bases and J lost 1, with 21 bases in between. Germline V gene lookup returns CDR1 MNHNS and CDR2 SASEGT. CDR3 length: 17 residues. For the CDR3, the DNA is TGTGCCAGCAGCCGGGACGGCGGGGGCCCCCCGAACACTGAAGCTTTCTTT. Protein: CASSRDGGGPPNTEAFF.

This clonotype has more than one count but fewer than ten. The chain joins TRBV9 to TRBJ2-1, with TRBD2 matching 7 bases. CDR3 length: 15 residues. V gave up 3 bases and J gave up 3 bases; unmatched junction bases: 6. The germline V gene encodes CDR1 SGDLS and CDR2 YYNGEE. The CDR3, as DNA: TGTGCCAGCAGCGCGCAAAGCGGGGACTACAATGAGCAGTTCTTC. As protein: CASSAQSGDYNEQFF.

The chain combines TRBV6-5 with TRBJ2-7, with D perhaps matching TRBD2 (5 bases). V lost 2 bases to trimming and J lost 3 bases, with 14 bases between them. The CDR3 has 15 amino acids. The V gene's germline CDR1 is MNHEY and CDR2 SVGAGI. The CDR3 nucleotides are TGTGCCAGCAGTTACCTCGGGGTCAACTACTACGAGCAGTACTTC. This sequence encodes CASSYLGVNYYEQYF.

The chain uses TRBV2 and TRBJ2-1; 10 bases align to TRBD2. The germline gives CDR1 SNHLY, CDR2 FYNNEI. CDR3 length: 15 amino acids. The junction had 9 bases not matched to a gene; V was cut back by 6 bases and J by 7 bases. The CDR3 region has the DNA TGTGCCAGCAGGGAAACTAGCGGGGTAAAAAATGAGCAGTTCTTC. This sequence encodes CASRETSGVKNEQFF.

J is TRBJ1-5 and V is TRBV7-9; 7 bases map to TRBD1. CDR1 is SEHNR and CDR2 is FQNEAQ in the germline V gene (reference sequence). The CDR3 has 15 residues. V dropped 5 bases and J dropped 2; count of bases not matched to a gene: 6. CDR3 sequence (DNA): TGTGCCAGCAGCAATACAGGGGCGGGCAATCAGCCCCAGCATTTT. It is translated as CASSNTGAGNQPQHF. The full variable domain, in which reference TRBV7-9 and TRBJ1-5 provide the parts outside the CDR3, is DTGVSQNPRHKITKRGQNVTFRCDPISEHNRLYWYRQTLGQGPEFLTYFQNEAQLEKSRLLSDRFSAERPKGSFSTLEIQRTEQGDSAMYLCASSNTGAGNQPQHFGDGTRLSIL.

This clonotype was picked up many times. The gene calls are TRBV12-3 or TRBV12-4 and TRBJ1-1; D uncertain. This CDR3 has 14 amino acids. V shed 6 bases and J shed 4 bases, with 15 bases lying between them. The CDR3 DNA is TGTGCCAGCAGCCTCGTCTCCATCGGCACTGAAGCTTTCTTT. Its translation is CASSLVSIGTEAFF.

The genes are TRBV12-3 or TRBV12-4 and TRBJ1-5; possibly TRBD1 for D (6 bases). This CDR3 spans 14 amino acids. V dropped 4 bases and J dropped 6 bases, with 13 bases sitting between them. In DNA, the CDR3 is TGTGCCAGCAGTTCGGGCAGGGGAGGTCAGCCCCAGCATTTT. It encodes CASSSGRGGQPQHF.

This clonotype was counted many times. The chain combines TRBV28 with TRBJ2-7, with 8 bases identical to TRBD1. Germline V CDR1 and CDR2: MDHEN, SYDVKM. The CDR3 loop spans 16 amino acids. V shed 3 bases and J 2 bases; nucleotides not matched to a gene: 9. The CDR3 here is CASSLRVQGATYEQYF. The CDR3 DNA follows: TGTGCCAGCAGTTTGAGGGTTCAGGGGGCTACCTACGAGCAGTACTTC.

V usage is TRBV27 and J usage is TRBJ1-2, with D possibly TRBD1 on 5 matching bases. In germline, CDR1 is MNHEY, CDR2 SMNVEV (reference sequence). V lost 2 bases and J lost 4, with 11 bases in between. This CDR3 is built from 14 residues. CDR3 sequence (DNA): TGTGCCAGCAGTTTAACTCCTGGGGCCTATGGCTACACCTTC. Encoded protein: CASSLTPGAYGYTF.

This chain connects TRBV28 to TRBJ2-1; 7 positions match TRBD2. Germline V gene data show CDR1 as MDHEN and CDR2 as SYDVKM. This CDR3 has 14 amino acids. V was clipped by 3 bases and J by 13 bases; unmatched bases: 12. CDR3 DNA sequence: TGTGCCAGCAGTTTGCCCGGGACTACCTTGCCTCAGTTCTTC. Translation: CASSLPGTTLPQFF.

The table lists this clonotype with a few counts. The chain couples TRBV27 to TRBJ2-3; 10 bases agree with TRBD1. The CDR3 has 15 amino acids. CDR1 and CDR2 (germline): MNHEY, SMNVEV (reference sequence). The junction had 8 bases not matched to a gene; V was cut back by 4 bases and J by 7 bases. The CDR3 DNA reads TGTGCCAGCAGTTCCCGGGACAGGGGTGAAAATACGCAGTATTTT. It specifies CASSSRDRGENTQYF.

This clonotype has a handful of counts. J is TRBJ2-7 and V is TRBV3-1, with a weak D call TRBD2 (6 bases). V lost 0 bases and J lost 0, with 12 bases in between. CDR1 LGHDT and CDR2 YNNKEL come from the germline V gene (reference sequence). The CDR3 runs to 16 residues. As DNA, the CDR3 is TGTGCCAGCAGCCAAGACCTGGGGGGATACTCCTACGAGCAGTACTTC. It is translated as CASSQDLGGYSYEQYF.